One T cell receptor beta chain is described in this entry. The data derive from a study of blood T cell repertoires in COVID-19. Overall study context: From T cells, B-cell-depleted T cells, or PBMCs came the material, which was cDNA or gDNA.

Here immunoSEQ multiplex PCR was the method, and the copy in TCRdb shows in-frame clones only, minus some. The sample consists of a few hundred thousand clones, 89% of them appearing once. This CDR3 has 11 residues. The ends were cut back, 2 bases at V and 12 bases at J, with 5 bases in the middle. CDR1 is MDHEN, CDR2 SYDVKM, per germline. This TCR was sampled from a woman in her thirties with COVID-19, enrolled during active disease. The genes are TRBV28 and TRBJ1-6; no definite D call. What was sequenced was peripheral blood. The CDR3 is CASSLGRPLHF. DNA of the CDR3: TGTGCCAGCAGTTTAGGGAGACCCCTCCACTTT.